What follows is one T cell receptor (beta chain) and its context. This specimen comes from a study of shared clonotypes between healthy human individuals. Study-level background: With ages of 18 to 49, the donors were two women and a few men.

The genomic DNA of each subset was split evenly across several immunoSEQ plates. Assay: immunoSEQ multiplex PCR; the TCRdb copy retains only in-frame clones and omits some. The sample contains 1.4 million or so clones, approximately 98.5% of which appear only once. V lost 6 bases and J lost 8, with 20 bases in between. The germline gives CDR1 SQVTM, CDR2 ANQGSEA. The CDR3 is made up of 14 amino acids. The chain is built from TRBV29-1 and TRBJ1-3, with D maybe TRBD1 (6 bases). This TCR was sampled from a man aged 25 to 45 in good health. The specimen was naive CD4+ T cells sorted from blood. Subset described: CD45RA+ positively selected. CDR3 residues: CSVVEIEGGDTIYF. The DNA of the CDR3 is TGCAGCGTGGTAGAGATTGAGGGGGGGGACACCATATATTTT.